Each of the 27 T cell receptor beta chains below was sequenced from the same sample in a study of cytomegalovirus exposure and HLA in healthy donors. In the PCR, 60 Vbeta and 13 Jbeta primers were used. Using immunoSEQ multiplex PCR, the repertoire was profiled, and TCRdb retains in-frame clones only, with some absent. Of some 160,000 clones detected, around 75% appear once; the ten largest clones hold about 2.5%. Material for sequencing was PBMCs. All receptors come from a male donor in good health and CMV-seronegative.

The chain couples TRBV6-1 to TRBJ2-5; D may be TRBD1 (7 bases). Germline values: CDR1 MNHNS, CDR2 SASEGT. The V gene lost 4 bases and the J gene lost 4 bases, with 13 bases spanning the gap. This CDR3 has 14 amino acids. DNA of the CDR3: TGTGCCAGCAGTGGATACAGGGGAGGAGAGACCCAGTACTTC. This sequence encodes CASSGYRGGETQYF.

The rearrangement joins TRBV6-6 to TRBJ1-5; a weak D match, TRBD1 (5 bases). There are 16 residues in the CDR3. The V gene lost 2 bases and the J gene lost 2 bases, with 13 bases spanning the gap. Germline V gene sequence: CDR1 MNHNY, CDR2 SVGAGI (reference sequence). The DNA for the CDR3 is TGTGCCAGCAGTTACGTCGGGGGACTCGGCAATCAGCCCCAGCATTTT. It specifies CASSYVGGLGNQPQHF.

The genes are TRBV7-8 and TRBJ2-5; 8 positions agree with TRBD1. The CDR3 sequence is 16 residues long. J lost 4 bases, V lost 5 bases, and 12 bases had no gene match. Germline V gives CDR1 SGHVS, CDR2 FQNEAQ. The CDR3 sequence is CASSQRTGPSGETQYF. CDR3 nucleotide sequence: TGTGCCAGCAGCCAAAGGACAGGGCCCTCCGGAGAGACCCAGTACTTC.

The chain is built from TRBV5-4 and TRBJ2-3; the match to TRBD1 covers 9 bases. The CDR3 length is 18 residues. Germline trimming cut 2 bases from V and 0 bases from J; bases unmatched to any gene: 10. Germline V gene data show CDR1 as SGHNT and CDR2 as YYREEE (reference sequence). CDR3 nucleotide sequence: TGTGCCAGCAGCTTAGCACAGGGGGCTCATTCTAGCACAGATACGCAGTATTTT. It specifies CASSLAQGAHSSTDTQYF.

This clone was seen a few times. The chain recombines TRBV5-1 with TRBJ2-1; TRBD1 matches at 10 bases. Germline V gene data show CDR1 as SGHRS and CDR2 as YFSETQ. The V gene end was trimmed by 4 bases and the J gene end by 10 bases; junction bases not matched to a gene: 5. This CDR3 is built from 13 residues. The CDR3 reads CASSRQGADEQFF. CDR3 nucleotides: TGCGCCAGCAGCCGACAGGGGGCAGACGAGCAGTTCTTC.

The J gene is TRBJ2-6, the V gene TRBV11-3; D not resolved. Trimming removed 5 bases at V and 1 base at J, with 9 bases between. The CDR3 is 15 amino acids. Per the germline V gene, CDR1 is SGHNT and CDR2 is YENEEA. In nucleotides, the CDR3 is TGTGCCAGCAGCCTTACCGGGTCTGGGGCCAACGTCCTGACTTTC. The encoded protein is CASSLTGSGANVLTF.

The chain couples TRBV19 to TRBJ1-1; 8 bases align to TRBD1. CDR1 and CDR2 from the germline V gene are LNHDA and SQIVND (reference sequence). The CDR3 has 17 amino acids. The ends lost 4 bases at V and 1 base at J; junction bases unmatched: 11. CDR3 in DNA: TGTGCCAGTAGTACAATCCGACAGGGGCAAGGGAACACTGAAGCTTTCTTT. This sequence encodes CASSTIRQGQGNTEAFF.

The chain uses TRBV9 and TRBJ2-7, with 7 bases aligning to TRBD2. The CDR3 is made up of 15 amino acids. The germline V gene has CDR1 SGDLS and CDR2 YYNGEE. V dropped 0 bases and J dropped 1; count of bases not matched to a gene: 4. The CDR3 here is CASSVGEGRSYEQYF. The CDR3 nucleotides read TGTGCCAGCAGCGTAGGGGAGGGTCGATCCTACGAGCAGTACTTC. The whole variable domain, filled in from reference TRBV9 and TRBJ2-7, reads DSGVTQTPKHLITATGQRVTLRCSPRSGDLSVYWYQQSLDQGLQFLIQYYNGEERAKGNILERFSAQQFPDLHSELNLSSLELGDSALYFCASSVGEGRSYEQYFGPGTRLTVT.

The chain has TRBV2 and TRBJ1-2, with 7 bases fitting TRBD1. The trim removed 6 bases at V and 8 bases at J, leaving 9 bases unmatched. The CDR3 runs 13 residues. The germline CDR1 and CDR2 sequences are SNHLY and FYNNEI. CDR3 DNA sequence: TGTGCCAGCAGCGTGGACAGGCGTCGGGGCTACACCTTC. Translated: CASSVDRRRGYTF.

The chain couples TRBV29-1 to TRBJ2-7; maybe TRBD1 (6 bases). The V end was cut by 7 bases, the J end by 1 base, with 23 bases between. This CDR3 is built from 16 residues. CDR1 is SQVTM and CDR2 is ANQGSEA in the germline V gene. The CDR3 sequence is CSGMGPSQGTSYEQYF. The CDR3 DNA reads as TGCAGCGGTATGGGTCCCAGTCAGGGGACATCCTACGAGCAGTACTTC.

The V and J genes are TRBV7-9 and TRBJ2-3, with no clear D. The V end was cut by 2 bases, the J end by 2 bases, with 5 bases between. The CDR3 runs 13 residues. CDR1 SEHNR and CDR2 FQNEAQ come from the germline V gene (reference sequence). The DNA of the CDR3 is TGTGCCAGCAGCTTATCTTACACAGATACGCAGTATTTT. Its translation is CASSLSYTDTQYF. The full variable domain, in which reference TRBV7-9 and TRBJ2-3 provide the parts outside the CDR3, is DTGVSQNPRHKITKRGQNVTFRCDPISEHNRLYWYRQTLGQGPEFLTYFQNEAQLEKSRLLSDRFSAERPKGSFSTLEIQRTEQGDSAMYLCASSLSYTDTQYFGPGTRLTVL.

The genes are TRBV2 and TRBJ2-2; tentative D call: TRBD2 (5 bases). The germline CDR1 and CDR2 sequences are SNHLY and FYNNEI. V lost 7 bases, J lost 5 bases, and 14 bases lay in between. CDR3 length: 14 amino acids. The CDR3 DNA follows: TGTGCCAGCATTAGGCGGGTTGGGACCGGGGAGCTGTTTTTT. Its protein is CASIRRVGTGELFF.

The chain has TRBV19 and TRBJ2-2; no reliable D call. Trimming left V 5 bases short and J 5 bases short, with 12 bases between. Germline lookup yields CDR1 LNHDA and CDR2 SQIVND (reference sequence). This CDR3 spans 14 amino acids. Here the CDR3 reads CASSPTPPTGELFF. Written as DNA, the CDR3 is TGTGCCAGTAGTCCTACTCCACCTACCGGGGAGCTGTTTTTT.

This rearrangement joins TRBV15 to TRBJ1-5; perhaps TRBD1 as D (6 bases). Trimming removed 3 bases at V and 0 bases at J, with 18 bases between. Germline-derived CDR1 and CDR2 are LNHNV and YYDKDF (reference sequence). The CDR3 runs to 18 residues. The CDR3 DNA follows: TGTGCCACCAGCAGCGAAACAGGGTTGCCCTATAGCAATCAGCCCCAGCATTTT. It translates to CATSSETGLPYSNQPQHF.

The rearrangement joins TRBV11-2 to TRBJ2-2; D gene unclear. CDR3 length equals 15 residues. Germline V gives CDR1 SGHAT, CDR2 FQNNGV. Trimming shortened V by 5 bases and J by 0 bases, and 10 bases separated the two germline ends. The CDR3, as DNA: TGTGCCAGCAGCGGCGGCTGGCCGAACACCGGGGAGCTGTTTTTT. Protein product: CASSGGWPNTGELFF.

The chain recombines TRBV6-1 with TRBJ1-2, with D hard to call. Germline values: CDR1 MNHNS, CDR2 SASEGT. The CDR3 is 11 amino acids. V was pared by 3 bases and J by 13 bases, with 12 bases between. The CDR3 loop reads CASSDYSTGTF. The CDR3 nucleotides are TGTGCCAGCAGTGACTATAGTACGGGCACCTTC.

The chain couples TRBV15 to TRBJ2-5, with 8 bases aligning to TRBD1. V shed 0 bases, J shed 4 bases, and the junction held 10 bases outside the gene matches. The CDR3 is made up of 17 amino acids. Germline V CDR1 and CDR2: LNHNV, YYDKDF (reference sequence). CDR3 DNA sequence: TGTGCCACCAGCAGAGATGTCCAGGGGGCTGTACGAGAGACCCAGTACTTC. Translation: CATSRDVQGAVRETQYF.

V is TRBV5-1 and J is TRBJ1-2; D is possibly TRBD1 (5 bases). There are 18 residues in the CDR3. Deletions cut 0 bases from V and 7 bases from J, with 25 bases between. The germline V gene encodes CDR1 SGHRS and CDR2 YFSETQ. Here the CDR3 DNA reads TGCGCCAGCAGCTTGGCCATCTCAAAGGGACTGCGGCCGGCTGGCTACACCTTC. Translation gives CASSLAISKGLRPAGYTF.

V gene TRBV4-1 combines with J gene TRBJ2-2; the D gene is possibly TRBD1 (6 bases). The length of the CDR3 is 22 residues. V was shortened by 0 bases and J by 1 base, with 27 bases between the two germline ends. CDR1 is MGHRA, CDR2 YSYEKL, per germline. The DNA of the CDR3 is TGCGCCAGCAGCCAAGATCCGACAGGCGCTTTGACGGTAGTCTTGAACACCGGGGAGCTGTTTTTT. This gives the protein CASSQDPTGALTVVLNTGELFF.

This clone has only a few counts. The CDR3 here is CASGQGRVAGANVLTF. The CDR3 bases are TGCGCCAGCGGACAGGGTAGGGTAGCTGGGGCCAACGTCCTGACTTTC. The rearrangement joins TRBV5-1 to TRBJ2-6, with 8 nucleotides matching TRBD1. This CDR3 is built from 16 residues. Germline values: CDR1 SGHRS, CDR2 YFSETQ. Trimming cost V 7 bases and J 2 bases; bases outside gene matches: 8.

A few counts support this clone. The rearrangement uses TRBV7-8 and TRBJ1-1; 7 bases fit TRBD1. This CDR3 has 16 amino acids. CDR1 is SGHVS, CDR2 FQNEAQ, per germline. V lost 5 bases to trimming and J lost 0 bases; unmatched junction nucleotides: 9. Here the CDR3 DNA reads TGTGCCAGCAGCCCGGGACAGTCCGGATTGAACACTGAAGCTTTCTTT. It specifies CASSPGQSGLNTEAFF.

The J gene is TRBJ1-2, the V gene TRBV10-2, with a possible D match to TRBD1 (5 bases). CDR1 is WSHSY and CDR2 is SAAADI in the germline V gene. CDR3 length equals 14 residues. Trimming took off 7 bases at V and 4 bases at J, with 16 bases between the two ends. The CDR3 DNA reads TGCGCCAGCAACCCAGGGAGGGGAATCTATGGCTACACCTTC. This encodes CASNPGRGIYGYTF.

The chain links TRBV30 to TRBJ1-5; possibly TRBD1 for D (6 bases). Germline V lookup: CDR1 GTSNPN, CDR2 SVGIG (reference sequence). Trimming left V 0 bases short and J 7 bases short, with 10 bases between. The CDR3 is made up of 13 amino acids. The CDR3 loop is CAWSVRGGQPQHF. The CDR3 bases are TGTGCCTGGAGTGTACGAGGGGGACAGCCCCAGCATTTT.

V and J are TRBV7-7 and TRBJ1-1; D remains unclear. Germline V gene data show CDR1 as SSHAT and CDR2 as FNYEAQ (reference sequence). Trimming left V 4 bases short and J 0 bases short, with 6 bases between. The CDR3 runs to 13 residues. The CDR3 loop reads CASSSTVNTEAFF. The DNA of the CDR3 is TGTGCCAGCAGCTCAACGGTGAACACTGAAGCTTTCTTT.

The chain joins TRBV19 to TRBJ1-1; D may be TRBD1 (6 bases). The CDR3 runs 13 residues. V lost 7 bases and J lost 3, with 12 bases in between. Germline-derived CDR1 and CDR2 are LNHDA and SQIVND (reference sequence). The CDR3 loop reads CASKQGIYTEAFF. The CDR3, as DNA: TGTGCCAGTAAACAGGGAATTTACACTGAAGCTTTCTTT.

This sequence joins TRBV29-1 and TRBJ2-1; possibly TRBD2 for D (6 bases). The germline gives CDR1 SQVTM, CDR2 ANQGSEA. CDR3 length: 14 residues. Between the trimmed V and J ends, which lost 7 bases and 9 bases, there was a span of 22 bases. CDR3 sequence reads: CSASISRDLLEQFF. CDR3 sequence (DNA): TGCAGCGCTTCTATCAGCCGGGACTTGCTTGAGCAGTTCTTC.

This clone has more than one count but fewer than ten. The chain is built from TRBV4-1 and TRBJ2-1; no definite D call. V was clipped by 0 bases and J by 5 bases, with 8 bases between them. Germline V gene sequence: CDR1 MGHRA, CDR2 YSYEKL. This CDR3 region has 14 residues. CDR3 DNA sequence: TGCGCCAGCAGCCAAGATAACAAGAACAATGAGCAGTTCTTC. Encoded protein: CASSQDNKNNEQFF.